This entry lists 28 T cell receptor beta chains sequenced from one sample in a study of blood T cell repertoires in COVID-19. TCRdb's copy holds only in-frame clones and misses some; the assay was immunoSEQ multiplex PCR. Altogether some 110,000 clones are present, approximately 80% being singletons, with the ten largest covering 6.2%. Source material: peripheral blood. The receptors stem from a man aged 65 to 79 with acute or convalescent COVID-19.

This clone appeared once. This chain connects TRBV5-1 to TRBJ2-7, with 9 bases identical to TRBD1. The CDR3 consists of 15 residues. CDR1 and CDR2 (germline): SGHRS, YFSETQ. The trim removed 3 bases at V and 4 bases at J, leaving 8 bases unmatched. CDR3 sequence: CASSSTGTGPYEQYF. Written as DNA, the CDR3 is TGCGCCAGCAGCTCAACCGGGACAGGGCCGTACGAGCAGTACTTC. Full variable domain (rest looked up from reference TRBV5-1 and TRBJ2-7): KAGVTQTPRYLIKTRGQQVTLSCSPISGHRSVSWYQQTPGQGLQFLFEYFSETQRNKGNFPGRFSGRQFSNSRSEMNVSTLELGDSALYLCASSSTGTGPYEQYFGPGTRLTVT.

The J gene is TRBJ2-7, the V gene TRBV3-1 (or the pseudogene TRBV3-2); TRBD1 matches 8 bases. V dropped 1 base and J dropped 4; count of bases not matched to a gene: 6. Germline V gene sequence: CDR1 LGHDT, CDR2 YNNKEL (reference sequence). The CDR3 has 15 residues. The DNA of the CDR3 is TGTGCCAGCAGCCAAGTAACCGGACAGGGATACGAGCAGTACTTC. Translating gives CASSQVTGQGYEQYF.

V and J are TRBV5-8 and TRBJ2-1; perhaps TRBD2 as D (5 bases). The CDR3 sequence is 14 residues long. The germline V gene encodes CDR1 SGHTS and CDR2 YDEGEE. V was trimmed by 1 base and J by 6 bases, leaving 11 bases between them. CDR3 DNA sequence: TGTGCCAGCAGCTTGTATGACTACCGCAATGAGCAGTTCTTC. Amino acid sequence: CASSLYDYRNEQFF.

The chain couples TRBV6-2 or TRBV6-3 to TRBJ2-7; TRBD1 is a possible D gene (6 bases). CDR1 MNHEY and CDR2 SVGEGT come from the germline V gene. The CDR3 consists of 13 residues. V was shortened by 6 bases and J by 7 bases, with 16 bases between the two germline ends. This CDR3 is CASSPDPTGEQYF. CDR3 in DNA: TGTGCCAGCAGCCCTGACCCAACAGGGGAGCAGTACTTC.

The CDR3 here is CASSRQGSSYEQYF. CDR3 DNA: TGTGCCAGCAGCCGACAGGGGAGCTCCTACGAGCAGTACTTC. The chain carries TRBV5-6 and TRBJ2-7; 8 bases are a match to TRBD1. This CDR3 has 14 residues. Trimming at V came to 4 bases and at J to 0 bases, leaving 3 bases not matched to a gene. CDR1 SGHDT and CDR2 YYEEEE come from the germline V gene.

This sequence joins TRBV19 and TRBJ2-1, with 12 bases lining up with TRBD2. The germline V gene encodes CDR1 LNHDA and CDR2 SQIVND (reference sequence). This CDR3 has 19 amino acids. The V segment lost 1 base and the J segment 5 bases; nucleotides outside the gene matches: 12. For the CDR3, the DNA is TGTGCCAGTAGTATAGCCTCTTCTAGCGGGAGGGGGAATGACAATGAGCAGTTCTTC. This codes for CASSIASSSGRGNDNEQFF.

This chain links TRBV3-1 (or the pseudogene TRBV3-2) with TRBJ1-1; TRBD1 might be the D (6 bases). The germline CDR1 and CDR2 sequences are LGHDT and YNNKEL (reference sequence). The CDR3 is 16 amino acids. V shed 3 bases and J shed 1 base, with 15 bases lying between them. CDR3 sequence reads: CASSHILDRQNTEAFF. The CDR3 DNA reads TGTGCCAGCAGCCATATACTGGACAGACAGAACACTGAAGCTTTCTTT.

V gene TRBV5-1 combines with J gene TRBJ1-1; TRBD1 aligns across 9 bases. This CDR3 contains 14 residues. J lost 4 bases, V lost 4 bases, and 5 bases had no gene match. Germline V CDR1 and CDR2: SGHRS, YFSETQ. Here the CDR3 DNA reads TGCGCCAGCAGCCAGGACAGGGGTGGCACTGAAGCTTTCTTT. It translates to CASSQDRGGTEAFF.

The rearrangement links TRBV19 to TRBJ1-5, with D uncertain. The ends were cut back, 6 bases at V and 1 base at J, with 16 bases in the middle. This CDR3 has 16 amino acids. Per the germline V gene, CDR1 is LNHDA and CDR2 is SQIVND (reference sequence). The CDR3 DNA follows: TGTGCCAGTAGGAGGGCCCAGAGTACGAGCAATCAGCCCCAGCATTTT. The encoded protein is CASRRAQSTSNQPQHF.

The chain employs TRBV9 and TRBJ2-1; 8 bases align to TRBD1. Per the germline V gene, CDR1 is SGDLS and CDR2 is YYNGEE. The junction had 7 bases not matched to a gene; V was cut back by 1 base and J by 7 bases. This CDR3 has 15 amino acids. The CDR3 protein is CASSVQGAPGNEQFF. The CDR3 nucleotides read TGTGCCAGCAGCGTACAGGGGGCCCCGGGAAATGAGCAGTTCTTC.

The rearrangement links TRBV5-1 to TRBJ1-4; TRBD1 matches at 7 bases. The germline gives CDR1 SGHRS, CDR2 YFSETQ. V lost 4 bases and J lost 8; bases outside the gene matches: 8. The CDR3 spans 14 residues. CDR3 region: CASSQGLDREKLFF. In nucleotides, the CDR3 is TGCGCCAGCAGCCAAGGACTGGACAGGGAAAAACTGTTTTTT.

The chain has TRBV28 and TRBJ1-5; 9 bases line up with TRBD1. J gave up 2 bases and V 4 bases, and 3 bases lay outside the gene matches. This CDR3 contains 15 residues. CDR1 and CDR2 (germline): MDHEN, SYDVKM. The CDR3 nucleotides are TGTGCCAGCAGTTCACAGGGGGCCGGCAATCAGCCCCAGCATTTT. Translating gives CASSSQGAGNQPQHF.

The CDR3 loop reads CASSNRASGAYEQYF. Here the CDR3 DNA reads TGTGCCAGTAGTAATCGGGCTAGCGGGGCCTACGAGCAGTACTTC. The chain combines TRBV19 with TRBJ2-7; 9 bases agree with TRBD2. V trimming: 4 bases; J trimming: 2 bases; junction bases outside the gene matches: 6. Germline-derived CDR1 and CDR2 are LNHDA and SQIVND (reference sequence). The CDR3 has 15 residues. Combining the CDR3 with reference TRBV19 and TRBJ2-7 gives the whole variable domain DGGITQSPKYLFRKEGQNVTLSCEQNLNHDAMYWYRQDPGQGLRLIYYSQIVNDFQKGDIAEGYSVSREKKESFPLTVTSAQKNPTAFYLCASSNRASGAYEQYFGPGTRLTVT.

The chain combines TRBV3-1 (or the pseudogene TRBV3-2) with TRBJ1-2; 10 positions agree with TRBD1. Per germline, CDR1 LGHDT and CDR2 YNNKEL (reference sequence). CDR3 length equals 13 residues. The trim removed 5 bases at V and 7 bases at J, leaving 4 bases unmatched. Here the CDR3 reads CASSADRGLGYTF. The CDR3 DNA is TGTGCCAGCAGCGCCGACAGGGGGCTTGGCTACACCTTC.

The V call is TRBV3-1 (or the pseudogene TRBV3-2), the J call TRBJ2-1, with D possibly being TRBD2 (6 bases). V gave up 3 bases and J gave up 7 bases, with 10 bases separating them. This CDR3 spans 13 amino acids. CDR1 and CDR2 (germline): LGHDT, YNNKEL (reference sequence). In DNA form, the CDR3 reads TGTGCCAGCAGCCATTTGGGGGGAAATGAGCAGTTCTTC. It encodes CASSHLGGNEQFF.

V and J are TRBV6-5 and TRBJ1-2; possibly TRBD1 for D (6 bases). The CDR3 has 16 residues. With 0 bases removed from V and 8 bases from J, the gap between germline ends came to 19 bases. Germline V gives CDR1 MNHEY, CDR2 SVGAGI. CDR3 loop: CASSYSYQIPGGGYTF. The CDR3 DNA reads TGTGCCAGCAGTTACTCGTATCAGATACCTGGGGGCGGCTACACCTTC.

The chain recombines TRBV9 with TRBJ2-7; D is possibly TRBD2 (5 bases). CDR3 size: 14 residues. Germline CDR1 SGDLS, CDR2 YYNGEE. V lost 2 bases and J lost 11, with 20 bases in between. The CDR3 sequence is CASSVGGLTGPEYF. DNA of the CDR3: TGTGCCAGCAGCGTTGGCGGGTTAACCGGGCCGGAGTACTTC.

CDR3 nucleotide sequence: TGTGCCAGCAGTGATGGGGACAGGTATGATGAGCAGTTCTTC. Its protein is CASSDGDRYDEQFF. V gene TRBV25-1 combines with J gene TRBJ2-1; 8 bases agree with TRBD1. V trimming: 3 bases; J trimming: 8 bases; junction bases outside the gene matches: 6. Per the germline V gene, CDR1 is MGHDK and CDR2 is SYGVNS. The CDR3 totals 14 residues.

The chain uses TRBV7-2 and TRBJ1-2; D is unclear. This CDR3 region has 14 residues. Per germline, CDR1 SGHTA and CDR2 FQGNSA. Trimming took off 1 base at V and 7 bases at J, with 13 bases between the two ends. CDR3 in DNA: TGTGCCAGCAGCTTAGTCGGCGGTCTAAGTGGCTACACCTTC. Encoded protein: CASSLVGGLSGYTF. The full variable domain, with the rest looked up from reference TRBV7-2 and TRBJ1-2, is GAGVSQSPSNKVTEKGKDVELRCDPISGHTALYWYRQSLGQGLEFLIYFQGNSAPDKSGLPSDRFSAERTGGSVSTLTIQRTQQEDSAVYLCASSLVGGLSGYTFGSGTRLTVV.

This chain links TRBV30 with TRBJ2-7; D unresolved. Germline CDR1 is GTSNPN and CDR2 is SVGIG (reference sequence). V was trimmed by 6 bases and J by 2 bases, leaving 8 bases between them. The length of the CDR3 is 11 residues. This chain's CDR3 is CACLSAYEQYF. Written as DNA, the CDR3 is TGTGCCTGCCTAAGTGCCTACGAGCAGTACTTC.

The chain has TRBV18 and TRBJ1-6; perhaps TRBD1 as D (5 bases). The V end lost 1 base, the J end lost 4 bases, and 14 bases lay between the germline ends. Germline V gene data show CDR1 as KGHSH and CDR2 as LQKENI. CDR3 length: 17 amino acids. Here the CDR3 reads CASSPQAGGYYNSPLHF. As DNA, the CDR3 is TGTGCCAGCTCACCACAGGCCGGGGGATATTATAATTCACCCCTCCACTTT.

This clone showed up just a few times. The J gene is TRBJ2-3, the V gene TRBV3-1 (or the pseudogene TRBV3-2); 8 bases agree with TRBD1. The germline V gene encodes CDR1 LGHDT and CDR2 YNNKEL (reference sequence). With 4 bases clipped from V and 2 bases from J, the junction kept 11 bases outside the gene matches. The CDR3 spans 17 residues. The CDR3 sequence is CASSRLPQGGFTDTQYF. The CDR3 nucleotides read TGTGCCAGCAGCCGACTTCCACAGGGGGGATTCACAGATACGCAGTATTTT.

The gene calls are TRBV21-1 and TRBJ1-5; the DNA was not used to check the table's D call, TRBD1. TRBV21-1 is listed as a pseudogene. The CDR3 spans 16 residues. The DNA for the CDR3 is TGTGCCAGCAGCAAAGAAAAGGGACAGCACAATCAGCCCCAGCATTTT. The encoded protein is CASSKEKGQHNQPQHF.

V gene TRBV6-6 combines with J gene TRBJ1-5, with a possible D match to TRBD1 (6 bases). The germline CDR1 and CDR2 sequences are MNHNY and SVGAGI (reference sequence). CDR3 length: 14 residues. Trimming pared 7 bases from V and 5 bases from J, leaving 15 bases between. CDR3 DNA sequence: TGTGCCAGCAACAAACAGGGTGTGGATCAGCCCCAGCATTTT. Translated, it gives CASNKQGVDQPQHF.

The chain links TRBV6-8 to TRBJ2-7; 7 nucleotides line up with TRBD1. Germline V gene sequence: CDR1 MNHGY, CDR2 SAAAGT. This CDR3 comprises 14 residues. The J segment lost 3 bases and the V segment lost 5 bases, leaving 7 bases of the junction unmatched. The CDR3 DNA sequence: TGTGCCAGCAGTCACAGGGGAAGGGGCTACGAGCAGTACTTC. It translates to CASSHRGRGYEQYF.

V and J are TRBV9 and TRBJ2-3; the match to TRBD2 covers 8 bases. The V segment lost 0 bases and the J segment 1 base; nucleotides outside the gene matches: 4. The CDR3 extends over 16 amino acids. The germline V gene encodes CDR1 SGDLS and CDR2 YYNGEE. CDR3 sequence (DNA): TGTGCCAGCAGCGTAGCGGGAGGGCCGGGCACAGATACGCAGTATTTT. Protein product: CASSVAGGPGTDTQYF.

The chain joins TRBV6-5 to TRBJ2-7; 8 bases are shared with TRBD2. The CDR3 is made up of 16 amino acids. Per germline, CDR1 MNHEY and CDR2 SVGAGI. The trim removed 4 bases at V and 4 bases at J, leaving 12 bases unmatched. CDR3 region: CASSFLRGGGTYEQYF. CDR3 coding DNA: TGTGCCAGCAGTTTCCTCCGAGGCGGGGGGACTTACGAGCAGTACTTC.

The CDR3: CATGPGTSPLHF. Here the CDR3 DNA reads TGTGCCACCGGTCCGGGAACTTCACCCCTCCACTTT. This chain links TRBV19 with TRBJ1-6; D is uncertain. CDR3 length: 12 residues. The V gene lost 10 bases and the J gene lost 9 bases, with 13 bases spanning the gap. The germline CDR1 and CDR2 sequences are LNHDA and SQIVND (reference sequence).